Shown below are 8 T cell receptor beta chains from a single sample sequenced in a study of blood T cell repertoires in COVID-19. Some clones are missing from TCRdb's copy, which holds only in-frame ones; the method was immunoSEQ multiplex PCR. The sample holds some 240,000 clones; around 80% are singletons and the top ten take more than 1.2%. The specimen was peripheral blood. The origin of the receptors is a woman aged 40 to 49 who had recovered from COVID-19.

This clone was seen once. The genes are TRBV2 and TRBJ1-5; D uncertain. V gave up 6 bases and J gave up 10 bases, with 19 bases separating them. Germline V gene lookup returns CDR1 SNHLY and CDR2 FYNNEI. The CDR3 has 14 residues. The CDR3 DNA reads TGTGCCAGCAGGGAACCTACGGCGGTAGGCCCCCAGCATTTT. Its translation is CASREPTAVGPQHF.

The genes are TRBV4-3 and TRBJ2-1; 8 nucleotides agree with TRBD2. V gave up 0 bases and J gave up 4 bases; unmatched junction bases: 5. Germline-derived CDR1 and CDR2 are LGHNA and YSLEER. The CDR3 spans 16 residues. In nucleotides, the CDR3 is TGCGCCAGCAGCCAAGATGTAGTAGCGGGATACAATGAGCAGTTCTTC. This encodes CASSQDVVAGYNEQFF.

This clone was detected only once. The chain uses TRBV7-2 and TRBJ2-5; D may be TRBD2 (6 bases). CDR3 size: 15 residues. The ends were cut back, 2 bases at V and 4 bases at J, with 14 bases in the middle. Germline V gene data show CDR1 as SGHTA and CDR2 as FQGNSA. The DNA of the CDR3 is TGTGCCAGCAGCTTATCTATCGGGGGAGGAGAGACCCAGTACTTC. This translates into CASSLSIGGGETQYF.

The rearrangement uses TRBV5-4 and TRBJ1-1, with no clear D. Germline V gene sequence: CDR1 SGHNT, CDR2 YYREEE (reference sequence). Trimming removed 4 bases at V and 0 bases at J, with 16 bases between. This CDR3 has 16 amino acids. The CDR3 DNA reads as TGTGCCAGCAGCGGAAGTTGGGCAGCGGTGAACACTGAAGCTTTCTTT. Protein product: CASSGSWAAVNTEAFF. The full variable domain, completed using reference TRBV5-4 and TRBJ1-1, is ETGVTQSPTHLIKTRGQQVTLRCSSQSGHNTVSWYQQALGQGPQFIFQYYREEENGRGNFPPRFSGLQFPNYSSELNVNALELDDSALYLCASSGSWAAVNTEAFFGQGTRLTVV.

This CDR3 is CASSLEVRQGTKNIQYF. The CDR3 bases are TGTGCCAGCAGCTTAGAAGTACGACAGGGCACCAAAAACATTCAGTACTTC. V and J are TRBV7-8 and TRBJ2-4; TRBD1 aligns across 7 bases. The CDR3 runs 17 residues. Germline CDR1 and CDR2: SGHVS and FQNEAQ. With 1 base clipped from V and 2 bases from J, the junction kept 8 bases outside the gene matches. Full variable domain (rest looked up from reference TRBV7-8 and TRBJ2-4): GAGVSQSPRYKVAKRGQDVALRCDPISGHVSLFWYQQALGQGPEFLTYFQNEAQLDKSGLPSDRFFAERPEGSVSTLKIQRTQQEDSAVYLCASSLEVRQGTKNIQYFGAGTRLSVL.

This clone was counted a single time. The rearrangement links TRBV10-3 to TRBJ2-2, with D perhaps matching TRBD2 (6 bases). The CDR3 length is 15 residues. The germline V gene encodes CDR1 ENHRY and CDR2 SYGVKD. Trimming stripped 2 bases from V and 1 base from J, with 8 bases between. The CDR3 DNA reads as TGTGCCATCAGTGAGCGGGGGATGAACACCGGGGAGCTGTTTTTT. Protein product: CAISERGMNTGELFF.

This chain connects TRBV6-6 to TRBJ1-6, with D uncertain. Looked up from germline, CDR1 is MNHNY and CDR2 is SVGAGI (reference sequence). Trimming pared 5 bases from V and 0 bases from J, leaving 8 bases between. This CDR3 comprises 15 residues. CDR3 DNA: TGTGCCAGCAGTCTCCGGTCCTCCTATAATTCACCCCTCCACTTT. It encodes CASSLRSSYNSPLHF.

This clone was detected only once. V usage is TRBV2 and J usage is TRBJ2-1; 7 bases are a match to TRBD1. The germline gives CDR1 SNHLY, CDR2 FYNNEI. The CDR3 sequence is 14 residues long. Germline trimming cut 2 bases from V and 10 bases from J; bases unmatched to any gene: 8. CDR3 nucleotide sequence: TGTGCCAGCAGTGAACTCGAGGGGGCAGGGGAGCAGTTCTTC. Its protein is CASSELEGAGEQFF.